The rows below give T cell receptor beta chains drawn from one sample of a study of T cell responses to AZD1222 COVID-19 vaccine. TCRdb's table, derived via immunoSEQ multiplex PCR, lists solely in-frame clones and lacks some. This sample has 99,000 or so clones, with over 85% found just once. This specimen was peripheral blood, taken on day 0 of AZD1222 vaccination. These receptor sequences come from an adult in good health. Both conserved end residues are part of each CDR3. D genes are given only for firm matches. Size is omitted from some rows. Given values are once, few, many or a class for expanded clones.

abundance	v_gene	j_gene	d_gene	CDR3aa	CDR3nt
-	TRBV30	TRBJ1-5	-	CAWSVKGWSNQPQHF	TGTGCCTGGAGTGTCAAGGGTTGGAGCAATCAGCCCCAGCATTTT
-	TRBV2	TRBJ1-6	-	CASSRSQNNSPLHF	TGTGCCAGCAGTAGGAGCCAAAACAATTCACCCCTCCACTTT
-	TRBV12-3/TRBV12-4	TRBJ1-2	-	CASSFTGLRGYTF	TGTGCCAGCAGCTTCACCGGGCTTAGGGGCTACACCTTC
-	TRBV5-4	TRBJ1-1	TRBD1	CASRRPDRADTEAFF	TGTGCCAGCAGAAGACCGGACAGGGCGGACACTGAAGCTTTCTTT
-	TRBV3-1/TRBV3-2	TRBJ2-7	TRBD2	CASSQRGRPSYEQYF	TGTGCCAGCAGCCAACGCGGGAGGCCGAGCTACGAGCAGTACTTC
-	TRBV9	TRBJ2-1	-	CASSVVDGEQFF	TGTGCCAGCAGCGTAGTAGACGGTGAGCAGTTCTTC
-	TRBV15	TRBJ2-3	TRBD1	CATSRDTRAGTGGTDTQYF	TGTGCCACCAGCAGAGATACGAGGGCAGGGACAGGAGGGACAGATACGCAGTATTTT
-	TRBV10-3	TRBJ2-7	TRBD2	CAISWTSGNGYEQYF	TGTGCCATCAGCTGGACTAGCGGGAATGGCTACGAGCAGTACTTC
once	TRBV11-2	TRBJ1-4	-	CASSLDGRDNEKLFF	TGTGCCAGCAGCTTAGATGGACGGGATAATGAAAAACTGTTTTTT
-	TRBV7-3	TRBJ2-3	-	CASSSIPTDTQYF	TGTGCCAGCAGCTCAATTCCCACAGATACGCAGTATTTT
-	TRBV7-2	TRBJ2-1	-	CASSLGLGEQFF	TGTGCCAGCAGCTTAGGACTAGGTGAGCAGTTCTTC
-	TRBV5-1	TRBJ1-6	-	CASSLAPNTNSPLHF	TGCGCCAGCAGCTTGGCTCCGAACACCAATTCACCCCTCCACTTT
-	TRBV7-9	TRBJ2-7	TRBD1	CASSLGGTGAYEQYF	TGTGCCAGCAGCTTAGGAGGGACAGGGGCCTACGAGCAGTACTTC
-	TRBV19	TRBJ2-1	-	CASSIVELGNEQFF	TGTGCCAGTAGTATAGTAGAGTTGGGGAATGAGCAGTTCTTC
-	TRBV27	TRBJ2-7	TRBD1	CASSPYRGPTTEQYF	TGTGCCAGCAGTCCTTACAGGGGTCCTACGACTGAGCAGTACTTC
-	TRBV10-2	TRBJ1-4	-	CASSESSGKLFF	TGCGCCAGCAGTGAGTCAAGCGGAAAACTGTTTTTT
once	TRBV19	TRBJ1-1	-	CASSILMNTEAFF	TGTGCCAGTAGTATACTCATGAACACTGAAGCTTTCTTT
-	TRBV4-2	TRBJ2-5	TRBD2	CASSHPTSGGVQETQYF	TGTGCCAGCAGCCACCCGACTAGCGGAGGAGTCCAAGAGACCCAGTACTTC
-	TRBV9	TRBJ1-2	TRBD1	CASSEGQGQGYTF	TGTGCCAGCAGCGAGGGACAGGGTCAAGGCTACACCTTC
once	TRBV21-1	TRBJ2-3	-	CASSKAKSGTGSTDTQYF	TGTGCCAGCAGCAAAGCAAAATCCGGGACTGGCAGCACAGATACGCAGTATTTT
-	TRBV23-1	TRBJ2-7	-	CASSQSGLASSYEQYF	TGCGCCAGCAGTCAATCGGGGCTAGCCAGCTCCTACGAGCAGTACTTC
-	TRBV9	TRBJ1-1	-	CASSVGQSNTEAFF	TGTGCCAGCAGCGTAGGACAGTCGAACACTGAAGCTTTCTTT
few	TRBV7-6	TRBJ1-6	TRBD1	CASSLVARPGRDSNSPLHF	TGTGCCAGCAGCTTAGTCGCCCGCCCCGGCCGGGACAGCAATTCACCCCTCCACTTT